This is a list of T cell receptor beta chains from one sample in a study of shared clonotypes between healthy human individuals. Clones were read by immunoSEQ multiplex PCR, and TCRdb kept only the in-frame ones, dropping some. The repertoire includes roughly 2,300,000 clones, 85% to 95% of them detected once, and 0.37% sits in the top ten. Sequenced sample: naive CD4+ T cells from PBMCs. These receptors all stem from a man aged 18 to 30 in good health. Some clones in this sample may be carry-over from other donors' samples. Both conserved end residues are part of each CDR3. The order of the fields is J gene, clone size, D gene, V gene, CDR3 protein, CDR3 DNA. D genes are given only for firm matches. Only some rows state a clone size, as once, few, many or a class for expanded clones.

>TRBJ2-5|NA|TRBD2|TRBV27
CASSPRLAGGQGETQYF
TGTGCCAGCAGTCCCCGACTAGCGGGAGGCCAGGGGGAGACCCAGTACTTC
>TRBJ2-1|few|NA|TRBV7-2
CASSLARDNEQFF
TGTGCCAGCAGCTTAGCGAGGGACAATGAGCAGTTCTTC
>TRBJ2-7|NA|NA|TRBV21-1
CASSPPSAGTTSYEQYF
TGTGCCAGCAGCCCGCCCTCTGCGGGCACAACCTCCTACGAGCAGTACTTC
>TRBJ2-3|NA|TRBD2|TRBV7-9
CASSTRTSGSTDTQYF
TGTGCCAGCAGCACCCGGACTAGCGGGAGCACAGATACGCAGTATTTT
>TRBJ2-7|NA|NA|TRBV5-1
CASSPDRGDTGVEQYF
TGCGCCAGCAGCCCGGATCGGGGAGATACGGGGGTTGAGCAGTACTTC
>TRBJ2-2|NA|TRBD2|TRBV5-1
CASSPTSGNTGELFF
TGCGCCAGCAGCCCAACTAGCGGAAACACCGGGGAGCTGTTTTTT
>TRBJ1-1|NA|TRBD1|TRBV7-8
CASSSGGQGLGEAFF
TGTGCCAGCAGCTCTGGGGGACAGGGGCTGGGTGAAGCTTTCTTT
>TRBJ2-2|NA|NA|TRBV9
CASSADRNTGELFF
TGTGCCAGCAGCGCGGATCGGAACACCGGGGAGCTGTTTTTT
>TRBJ2-7|NA|TRBD1|TRBV28
CASTTGGLGTYEQYF
TGTGCCAGCACTACAGGGGGCTTAGGGACCTACGAGCAGTACTTC
>TRBJ2-4|NA|NA|TRBV28
CASRSAGQIIQYF
TGTGCCAGCAGATCCGCGGGACAGATAATTCAGTACTTC
>TRBJ2-3|once|NA|TRBV5-6
CASSLGYSDTQYF
TGTGCCAGCAGCTTGGGATATTCAGATACGCAGTATTTT
>TRBJ1-3|NA|NA|TRBV28
CASSFFWPDGNTIYF
TGTGCCAGCAGTTTCTTCTGGCCAGACGGAAACACCATATATTTT
>TRBJ2-2|NA|NA|TRBV6-6
CASSGTGELFF
TGTGCCAGCAGCGGAACCGGGGAGCTGTTTTTT
>TRBJ2-5|NA|NA|TRBV11-2
CASSLDGGGSQETQYF
TGTGCCAGCAGCTTAGATGGAGGAGGGAGCCAAGAGACCCAGTACTTC
>TRBJ2-5|NA|NA|TRBV5-8
CASSLRQQETQYF
TGTGCCAGCAGCTTGCGACAGCAAGAGACCCAGTACTTC
>TRBJ2-2|NA|NA|TRBV6-1
CASSRAWLGELFF
TGTGCCAGCAGTCGGGCTTGGCTCGGGGAGCTGTTTTTT
>TRBJ2-7|NA|TRBD2|TRBV10-1
CASSPKQRGYEQYF
TGCGCCAGCAGCCCCAAGCAGCGGGGCTACGAGCAGTACTTC
>TRBJ1-4|once|NA|TRBV5-1
CASSVGMDEKLFF
TGCGCCAGCTCCGTAGGGATGGATGAAAAACTGTTTTTT
>TRBJ1-1|NA|NA|TRBV7-9
CASSLGGTDRLEAFF
TGTGCCAGCAGCTTAGGGGGAACCGACAGGCTTGAAGCTTTCTTT
>TRBJ1-2|NA|NA|TRBV28
CAIGSQNYGYTF
TGTGCCATCGGGAGTCAGAACTATGGCTACACCTTC
>TRBJ1-4|once|NA|TRBV7-6
CASSPPATTTNEKLFF
TGTGCCAGCAGCCCCCCGGCGACTACAACTAATGAAAAACTGTTTTTT
>TRBJ1-2|NA|NA|TRBV7-2
CASSSAGGAGYGYTF
TGTGCCAGCAGCAGCGCCGGGGGCGCCGGCTATGGCTACACCTTC
>TRBJ2-7|NA|NA|TRBV7-9
CASSPFDEQYF
TGTGCCAGCAGCCCCTTTGACGAGCAGTACTTC
>TRBJ2-4|NA|NA|TRBV7-9
CASSPPIRGVSRAKNIQYF
TGTGCCAGCAGCCCCCCGATACGAGGCGTCAGTAGAGCCAAAAACATTCAGTACTTC
>TRBJ2-7|NA|NA|TRBV5-5
CASSLVSSLALEQYF
TGTGCCAGCAGCTTGGTCTCGAGTCTTGCCCTCGAGCAGTACTTC
>TRBJ1-2|NA|TRBD1|TRBV5-6
CASSLGQGRFVNTF
TGTGCCAGCAGCTTAGGACAGGGGAGGTTTGTGAACACCTTC
>TRBJ2-5|NA|TRBD2|TRBV28
CASLPPTSGDQETQYF
TGTGCCAGCCTCCCCCCAACCAGCGGGGATCAAGAGACCCAGTACTTC
>TRBJ2-2|NA|NA|TRBV7-3
CASSSSQGPSYTGELFF
TGTGCCAGCAGCTCCTCCCAGGGGCCGAGTTATACCGGGGAGCTGTTTTTT
>TRBJ1-5|few|NA|TRBV19
CASRSPVGRNQPQHF
TGTGCCAGTAGATCCCCCGTGGGCCGCAATCAGCCCCAGCATTTT
>TRBJ1-2|NA|TRBD1|TRBV19
CASSPGQARRGYTF
TGTGCCAGTAGTCCGGGACAGGCAAGAAGGGGCTACACCTTC
>TRBJ2-3|NA|TRBD1|TRBV18
CASSPPGQGPVADTQYF
TGTGCCAGCTCACCACCGGGACAGGGGCCCGTTGCAGATACGCAGTATTTT
>TRBJ1-5|NA|TRBD1|TRBV7-2
CASSRTGGAGQPQHF
TGTGCCAGCAGCCGAACAGGGGGGGCTGGGCAGCCCCAGCATTTT
>TRBJ2-3|NA|TRBD2|TRBV29-1
CSAYRGEADTQYF
TGCAGCGCTTATCGGGGGGAGGCTGATACGCAGTATTTT
>TRBJ2-5|NA|TRBD2|TRBV9
CASSVGAGGGEETQYF
TGTGCCAGCAGCGTAGGCGCGGGAGGGGGCGAAGAGACCCAGTACTTC
>TRBJ1-1|once|NA|TRBV5-1
CASSLGGSGTEAFF
TGCGCCAGCAGCTTGGGTGGGAGTGGGACTGAAGCTTTCTTT
>TRBJ2-4|NA|TRBD2|TRBV5-4
CASSPGSGRADIQYF
TGTGCCAGCAGCCCCGGTAGCGGGAGGGCGGACATTCAGTACTTC
>TRBJ2-2|NA|TRBD2|TRBV5-1
CASSLEPSGNTGELFF
TGCGCCAGCAGCTTGGAACCTAGCGGAAACACCGGGGAGCTGTTTTTT
>TRBJ1-2|NA|TRBD1|TRBV6-1
CASSAGGYGYTF
TGTGCCAGCAGTGCAGGGGGCTATGGCTACACCTTC
>TRBJ2-7|NA|NA|TRBV7-9
CASSRGEDEQYF
TGTGCCAGCAGTAGGGGGGAGGACGAGCAGTACTTC
>TRBJ1-3|NA|TRBD1|TRBV7-2
CASSRQGPGNTIYF
TGTGCCAGCAGCCGACAGGGCCCTGGAAACACCATATATTTT
>TRBJ2-3|NA|TRBD1|TRBV11-3
CASSGSGQGTRGDTQYF
TGTGCCAGCAGCGGCTCGGGACAGGGTACCCGGGGGGATACGCAGTATTTT
>TRBJ2-2|NA|TRBD1|TRBV5-1
CASTEQGASTGELFF
TGCGCCAGCACCGAACAGGGGGCGAGCACCGGGGAGCTGTTTTTT
>TRBJ2-3|NA|NA|TRBV13
CASSLGNTQYF
TGTGCCAGCAGCTTAGGAAATACGCAGTATTTT
>TRBJ2-7|NA|TRBD1|TRBV11-2
CASSSGGEQYF
TGTGCCAGCAGCTCAGGGGGCGAGCAGTACTTC
>TRBJ1-4|NA|NA|TRBV6-5
CASSYGAFGEKLFF
TGTGCCAGCAGTTACGGTGCATTTGGGGAAAAACTGTTTTTT
>TRBJ2-4|NA|NA|TRBV28
CASSPQGAKNIQYF
TGTGCCAGCAGTCCCCAGGGAGCCAAAAACATTCAGTACTTC
>TRBJ2-1|NA|NA|TRBV28
CASNDPTRNNEQFF
TGTGCCAGCAACGATCCGACTAGGAACAATGAGCAGTTCTTC
>TRBJ1-4|NA|NA|TRBV27
CASSLGGAGEKLFF
TGTGCCAGCAGTTTAGGAGGGGCGGGTGAAAAACTGTTTTTT
>TRBJ2-1|once|TRBD1|TRBV27
CASSLGDRGSRPYNEQFF
TGTGCCAGCAGTTTAGGCGACAGGGGGTCCAGACCGTACAATGAGCAGTTCTTC
>TRBJ2-2|NA|NA|TRBV7-2
CASRLWGAVNTGELFF
TGTGCCAGCCGCCTCTGGGGGGCCGTGAACACCGGGGAGCTGTTTTTT
>TRBJ2-3|NA|NA|TRBV11-2
CASSSGASSTDTQYF
TGTGCCAGCAGCTCCGGGGCGTCTAGCACAGATACGCAGTATTTT
>TRBJ2-7|NA|NA|TRBV6-1
CASSDRGPYEQYF
TGTGCCAGCAGTGACAGGGGACCTTACGAGCAGTACTTC
>TRBJ1-5|NA|NA|TRBV5-1
CASSLSPGLAQPQHF
TGCGCCAGCAGCTTGTCTCCAGGGCTAGCTCAGCCCCAGCATTTT
>TRBJ1-3|NA|NA|TRBV9
CASKRVGGNTIYF
TGTGCCAGCAAGCGGGTGGGTGGAAACACCATATATTTT